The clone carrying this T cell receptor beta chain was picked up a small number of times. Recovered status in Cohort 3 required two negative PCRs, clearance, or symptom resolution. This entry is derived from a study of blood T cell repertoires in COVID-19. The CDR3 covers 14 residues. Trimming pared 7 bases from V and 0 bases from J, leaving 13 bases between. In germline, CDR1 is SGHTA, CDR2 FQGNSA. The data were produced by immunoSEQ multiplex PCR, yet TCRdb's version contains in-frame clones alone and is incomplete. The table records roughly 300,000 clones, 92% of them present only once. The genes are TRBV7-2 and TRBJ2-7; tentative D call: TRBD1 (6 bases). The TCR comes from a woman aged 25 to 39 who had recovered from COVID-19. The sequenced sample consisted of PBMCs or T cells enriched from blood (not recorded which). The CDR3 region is CASKAQGRSYEQYF. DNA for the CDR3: TGTGCCAGCAAAGCACAGGGCCGCTCCTACGAGCAGTACTTC.